The 32 T cell receptor beta chains presented below share a single source sample, sequenced in a study of neurological immune-mediated disorders. TCRdb re-called the 5' RACE reads through MiXCR, storing one row per CDR3 protein. The sample has about 66,000 distinct CDR3 sequences, around 3.9% seen once. The sample was PBMCs. The receptors derive from a man between 25 and 39 years old with multiple sclerosis.

In its sample, this clonotype was seen a few times. The chain combines TRBV12-3 or TRBV12-4 with TRBJ2-1; D remains unclear. This CDR3 contains 13 residues. Trimming removed 3 bases at V and 7 bases at J, with 10 bases between. The CDR3 reads CASSLSGLNEQFF. CDR3 DNA sequence: TGTGCCAGCAGTTTGTCAGGTCTTAATGAGCAGTTCTTC.

The sample holds many counts of this clonotype. This rearrangement joins TRBV20-1 to TRBJ1-4, with 7 bases that match TRBD1. Germline V lookup: CDR1 DFQATT, CDR2 SNEGSKA (reference sequence). After removal of 7 bases from V and 4 bases from J, the junction contained 9 bases not matched to a gene. CDR3 length: 14 residues. CDR3 in DNA: TGCAGTGTCCCCGAGACAGGGCATAATGAAAAACTGTTTTTT. Its translation: CSVPETGHNEKLFF.

This clonotype has ten or more counts. The chain carries TRBV4-1 and TRBJ2-7; D unresolved. The V gene's germline CDR1 is MGHRA and CDR2 YSYEKL. The CDR3 covers 14 residues. V shed 1 base and J shed 3 bases, with 10 bases lying between them. The CDR3 reads CASSQVTRSYEQYF. DNA for the CDR3: TGCGCCAGCAGCCAAGTGACCCGGAGCTACGAGCAGTACTTC.

This clonotype was counted a few times. The genes are TRBV6-5 and TRBJ1-1, with D uncertain. V shed 5 bases and J shed 1 base, with 11 bases lying between them. The CDR3 has 14 residues. The germline gives CDR1 MNHEY, CDR2 SVGAGI. CDR3: CASSLTWGNTEAFF. CDR3 nucleotides: TGTGCCAGCAGTCTAACATGGGGGAACACTGAAGCTTTCTTT.

The sample holds many counts of this clonotype. The chain carries TRBV3-1 and TRBJ1-1; a weak D match, TRBD1 (5 bases). The CDR3 consists of 15 residues. Germline CDR1 is LGHDT and CDR2 is YNNKEL (reference sequence). The V and J ends lost 6 bases and 1 base respectively, with 15 bases between them. CDR3 bases: TGTGCCAGCAGTCACCCCGGGACCGCGAACACTGAAGCTTTCTTT. Its protein product is CASSHPGTANTEAFF.

This clonotype was detected a few times. At one boundary the junction diverges from the germline segment, which might be a read error. J is TRBJ1-5 and V is TRBV20-1; perhaps TRBD1 as D (6 bases). Germline V CDR1 and CDR2: DFQATT, SNEGSKA (reference sequence). The CDR3 extends over 13 amino acids. In DNA, the CDR3 is TGCAGTGCTGGGGGCCAGGGCGCCGAGCCCCAGAATTTT. It codes for CSAGGQGAEPQNF.

This clonotype came up a few times. The chain uses TRBV25-1 and TRBJ2-1; no clear D gene. The CDR3 runs to 11 residues. The V gene lost 2 bases and the J gene lost 10 bases, with 6 bases spanning the gap. Germline V gene data show CDR1 as MGHDK and CDR2 as SYGVNS. CDR3 protein: CASSEGLEQFF. As DNA, the CDR3 is TGTGCCAGCAGTGAAGGTCTGGAGCAGTTCTTC.

In its sample, this clonotype was seen many times. The gene calls are TRBV7-2 and TRBJ2-2; 7 bases are a match to TRBD1. Germline V gives CDR1 SGHTA, CDR2 FQGNSA. The CDR3 loop spans 15 amino acids. The V gene end was trimmed by 2 bases and the J gene end by 0 bases; junction bases not matched to a gene: 0. The CDR3 here is CASSLRGPNTGELFF. The DNA of the CDR3 is TGTGCCAGCAGCTTAAGGGGGCCGAACACCGGGGAGCTGTTTTTT.

A remark on this clonotype: A read error is possible here, since a much larger clone lies one base away. V gene TRBV27 combines with J gene TRBJ2-1; the D is unclear. This CDR3 is built from 14 residues. Germline V gives CDR1 MNHEY, CDR2 SMNVEV (reference sequence). V lost 4 bases, J lost 7 bases, and 14 bases lay in between. CDR3 nucleotides: TGTGCCAGCAGTTCTGTCACCTCCTGGAATGAGCAGTTCTTC. It specifies CASSSVTSWNEQFF.

The table lists this clonotype with many counts. This chain uses TRBV2 with TRBJ2-1; D gene ambiguous. CDR3 size: 15 residues. V lost 5 bases, J lost 4 bases, and 15 bases lay in between. Germline V CDR1 and CDR2: SNHLY, FYNNEI. CDR3 residues: CASSPHKDSYNEQFF. The CDR3 DNA reads as TGTGCCAGCAGTCCACACAAAGACTCTTACAATGAGCAGTTCTTC.

This clonotype has a count of ten or more. The chain couples TRBV7-2 to TRBJ2-3; D is unclear. The CDR3 runs to 15 residues. Deletions cut 5 bases from V and 3 bases from J, with 15 bases between. CDR1 is SGHTA and CDR2 is FQGNSA in the germline V gene. Here the CDR3 DNA reads TGTGCCAGCAGCCCGCCCCCGCTGGGTACAGATACGCAGTATTTT. Translating gives CASSPPPLGTDTQYF.

At least ten counts were recorded for this clonotype. This chain connects TRBV6-1 to TRBJ2-2; D gene ambiguous. The CDR3 contains 13 residues. CDR1 and CDR2 from the germline V gene are MNHNS and SASEGT. V lost 2 bases and J lost 11, with 12 bases in between. CDR3 amino acids: CASSELLKAELFF. CDR3 DNA sequence: TGTGCCAGCAGTGAACTACTCAAGGCAGAGCTGTTTTTT.

Ten or more counts support this clonotype. The chain couples TRBV29-1 to TRBJ1-5; 9 nucleotides match TRBD1. V was clipped by 5 bases and J by 2 bases; unmatched bases: 4. Germline V gene data show CDR1 as SQVTM and CDR2 as ANQGSEA. The CDR3 consists of 14 residues. The CDR3 bases are TGCAGCGTTTTGGGACAGGGAGGCAATCAGCCCCAGCATTTT. It encodes CSVLGQGGNQPQHF.

This clonotype was detected many times. The chain uses TRBV6-2 or TRBV6-3 and TRBJ2-2; D perhaps matches TRBD2 (6 bases). Trimming cost V 7 bases and J 1 base, with 13 bases left between them. This CDR3 is built from 15 residues. Germline V gene sequence: CDR1 MNHEY, CDR2 SVGEGT. The CDR3 nucleotides read TGTGCCAGCACTCTGTACGGGGGGAACACCGGGGAGCTGTTTTTT. Residues: CASTLYGGNTGELFF.

Comments on this clonotype: One end of the junction varies from germline; a read error may be responsible. V is TRBV6-2 or TRBV6-3 and J is TRBJ1-5, with 10 positions matching TRBD1. This CDR3 has 15 residues. The germline gives CDR1 MNHEY, CDR2 SVGEGT. The DNA for the CDR3 is TGTGCCAGCAGCAGGACAGGGGGGGAGAATCAGCCCCAGAATTTT. It encodes CASSRTGGENQPQNF.

There are many counts of this clonotype. The chain has TRBV5-6 and TRBJ2-3; D tentatively reads TRBD1 or TRBD2 (6 bases each). The V gene's germline CDR1 is SGHDT and CDR2 YYEEEE. This CDR3 spans 14 amino acids. Trimming removed 3 bases from V and 7 bases from J, with 15 bases in between. Here the CDR3 DNA reads TGTGCCAGCAGCTCGGGGGCACAGGAAAATACGCAGTATTTT. Its translation: CASSSGAQENTQYF.

This clonotype was counted at least ten times. An end of the junction does not agree with germline; a read error may underlie this. The V and J genes are TRBV20-1 and TRBJ2-1, with TRBD1 as a possible D gene (6 bases). Germline values: CDR1 DFQATT, CDR2 SNEGSKA (reference sequence). The CDR3 is 14 residues long. The CDR3 reads CSARFAGEYTEQFF. CDR3 bases: TGCAGTGCTAGGTTTGCAGGGGAATACACTGAGCAGTTCTTC.

This clonotype has more than one count but fewer than ten. The rearrangement uses TRBV20-1 and TRBJ2-7; 12 bases match TRBD2. Germline CDR1 DFQATT, CDR2 SNEGSKA (reference sequence). Losses at the gene ends were 6 bases for V and 0 bases for J; bases not matched to a gene: 9. The CDR3 runs to 16 residues. CDR3 residues: CSATLAGGRFSYEQYF. CDR3 DNA sequence: TGCAGTGCCACTCTAGCGGGGGGGAGATTCTCCTACGAGCAGTACTTC.

Of note for this clonotype: This could be a read error, since a much larger clone is one nucleotide away. The genes are TRBV7-9 and TRBJ2-7; D possibly corresponds to TRBD2 (5 bases). V lost 5 bases to trimming and J lost 1 base, with 12 bases between them. Germline values: CDR1 SEHNR, CDR2 FQNEAQ (reference sequence). The CDR3 sequence is 14 residues long. In nucleotides, the CDR3 is TGTGCCAGCAGCCCCGAAACGGGGTCCTACGAGCAGTACTTC. This codes for CASSPETGSYEQYF.

A few counts support this clonotype. The chain is built from TRBV5-1 and TRBJ2-3, with D possibly TRBD1 on 5 matching bases. CDR3 length: 15 residues. Germline loops: CDR1 SGHRS, CDR2 YFSETQ. The ends were cut back, 1 base at V and 0 bases at J, with 9 bases in the middle. CDR3 nucleotides: TGCGCCAGCAGCTTGTGGGGCTTTAGCACAGATACGCAGTATTTT. Its translation is CASSLWGFSTDTQYF.

This clonotype was detected ten times or more. The V call is TRBV9, the J call TRBJ2-7; tentative D call: TRBD2 (7 bases). Trimming took 3 bases from V and 6 from J, leaving 22 bases between them. CDR3 length: 16 amino acids. From germline, CDR1 is SGDLS and CDR2 YYNGEE. Here the CDR3 DNA reads TGTGCCAGCAGCGATCCTGACGGGGGGCGGGGATTCGAGCAGTACTTC. Its translation is CASSDPDGGRGFEQYF.

This clonotype has ten or more counts. The CDR3 coding sequence is TGCGCCAGCAGCTCGCAAGGGAGCGGGGGGGCGTCCGGGGAGCTGTTTTTT. Its translation: CASSSQGSGGASGELFF. The chain employs TRBV5-1 and TRBJ2-2; 10 nucleotides agree with TRBD2. V lost 3 bases, J lost 6 bases, and 11 bases stayed unmatched. This CDR3 is 17 amino acids long. The germline CDR1 and CDR2 sequences are SGHRS and YFSETQ.

This rearrangement joins TRBV20-1 to TRBJ2-7; TRBD2 agrees at 9 bases. Germline V CDR1 and CDR2: DFQATT, SNEGSKA (reference sequence). This CDR3 contains 15 residues. V lost 6 bases, J lost 7 bases, and 16 bases stayed unmatched. The CDR3 is CSAREIAGVPWEQYF. In DNA form, the CDR3 reads TGCAGTGCGAGGGAGATAGCGGGAGTCCCGTGGGAGCAGTACTTC.

In this sample, this clonotype turned up many times. V is TRBV6-6 and J is TRBJ2-1; TRBD2 agrees at 12 bases. The germline V gene has CDR1 MNHNY and CDR2 SVGAGI (reference sequence). The CDR3 length is 15 residues. The trim removed 5 bases at V and 10 bases at J, leaving 9 bases unmatched. CDR3 coding DNA: TGTGCCAGCAGTCTCTCTAGCGGGGGGGCGAAAGAGCAGTTCTTC. As protein: CASSLSSGGAKEQFF.

In its sample, this clonotype was seen a few times. The chain carries TRBV6-7 and TRBJ2-3; 10 bases map to TRBD2. Being an ORF, TRBV6-7 has a function that is uncertain. The CDR3 is 15 residues long. V trimming: 2 bases; J trimming: 4 bases; junction bases outside the gene matches: 3. The CDR3 DNA reads TGTGCCAGCAGTTACACTAGCGGGGTTTCAGATACGCAGTATTTT. Translation: CASSYTSGVSDTQYF.

This clonotype was observed many times. The chain recombines TRBV21-1 with TRBJ2-7; TRBD1 is taken as the D call from the table, unchecked against the DNA. TRBV21-1 is termed a pseudogene. The CDR3 sequence is 17 residues long. The CDR3, as DNA: TGTGCCAGCAGCAAAAATTTGAAGGACAGACAAAACTACGAGCAGTACTTC. Protein sequence: CASSKNLKDRQNYEQYF.

The sample holds many counts of this clonotype. The chain carries TRBV20-1 and TRBJ1-2, with D maybe TRBD1 (6 bases). CDR3 length: 11 amino acids. Per germline, CDR1 DFQATT and CDR2 SNEGSKA (reference sequence). The CDR3 loop reads CRRAGDVGYTF. In DNA form, the CDR3 reads TGCAGAAGGGCAGGGGATGTGGGCTACACCTTC.

As regards this clonotype: A much larger clone lies one base from this, so it may be a read error. The chain employs TRBV7-6 and TRBJ2-7, with D uncertain. CDR1 and CDR2 from the germline V gene are SGHVS and FNYEAQ. V gave up 1 base and J gave up 4 bases, with 11 bases separating them. This CDR3 comprises 14 residues. CDR3 region: CASSLGGRWYEQYF. In DNA, the CDR3 is TGTGCCAGCAGCTTAGGTGGCAGGTGGTACGAGCAGTACTTC.

This clonotype was seen more than once but under ten times. The chain uses TRBV12-3 or TRBV12-4 and TRBJ2-1, with D unclear. The CDR3 contains 12 residues. With 4 bases removed from V and 3 bases from J, the gap between germline ends came to 4 bases. Here the CDR3 DNA reads TGTGCCAGCAGTTCTCTCTACAATGAGCAGTTCTTC. It encodes CASSSLYNEQFF.

At least ten counts were recorded for this clonotype. The chain employs TRBV12-5 and TRBJ2-1, with 7 positions matching TRBD2. The germline CDR1 and CDR2 sequences are LGHNT and FRNRAP. The CDR3 contains 17 residues. V lost 1 base and J lost 10; bases outside the gene matches: 16. CDR3: CASGLALRASGTEEQFF. The CDR3 DNA sequence: TGTGCTAGTGGTTTGGCCCTTCGGGCTAGCGGCACCGAGGAGCAGTTCTTC.

This clonotype was detected many times. The CDR3: CASSYFSGVGETQYF. The CDR3 DNA reads TGTGCCAGCAGTTATTTCAGCGGGGTCGGCGAGACCCAGTACTTC. The chain recombines TRBV6-5 with TRBJ2-5, with 7 positions matching TRBD2. The CDR3 spans 15 residues. Germline CDR1 is MNHEY and CDR2 is SVGAGI. The J segment lost 5 bases and the V segment lost 3 bases, leaving 9 bases of the junction unmatched.

CDR3 bases: TGTGCCACCAGCAGAGACCCTAGCGGGGGGGCCTCGTCCTACAATGAGCAGTTCTTC. Protein sequence: CATSRDPSGGASSYNEQFF. The chain recombines TRBV15 with TRBJ2-1; 12 bases fit TRBD2. The ends lost 0 bases at V and 1 base at J; junction bases unmatched: 7. CDR1 LNHNV and CDR2 YYDKDF come from the germline V gene (reference sequence). This CDR3 comprises 19 residues.